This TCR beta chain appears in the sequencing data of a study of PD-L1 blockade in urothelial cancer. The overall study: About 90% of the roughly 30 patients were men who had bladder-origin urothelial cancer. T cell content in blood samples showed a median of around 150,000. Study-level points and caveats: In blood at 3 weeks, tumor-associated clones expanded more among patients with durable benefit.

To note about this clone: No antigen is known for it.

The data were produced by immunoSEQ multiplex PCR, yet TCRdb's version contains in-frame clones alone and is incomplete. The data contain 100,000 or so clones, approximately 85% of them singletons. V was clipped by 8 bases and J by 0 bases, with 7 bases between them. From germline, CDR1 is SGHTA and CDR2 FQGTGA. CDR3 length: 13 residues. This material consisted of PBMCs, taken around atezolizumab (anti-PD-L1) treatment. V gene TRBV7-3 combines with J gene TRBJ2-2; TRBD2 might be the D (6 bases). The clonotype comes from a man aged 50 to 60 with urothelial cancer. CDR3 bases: TGTGCCAGCGGCGGGACGAACACCGGGGAGCTGTTTTTT. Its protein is CASGGTNTGELFF.